The next 21 T cell receptor beta chains were all read from a single sample in a study of blood T cell repertoires in COVID-19. Generated by immunoSEQ multiplex PCR, the TCRdb table keeps only in-frame clones and is missing some. Of some 71,000 clones detected, over 65% appear once; the ten largest clones hold around 0.91%. The sequenced sample was peripheral blood. These receptor sequences come from a woman in her 70s with acute or convalescent COVID-19.

This chain connects TRBV5-6 to TRBJ2-5; D perhaps matches TRBD1 (5 bases). This CDR3 has 13 residues. Between the trimmed V and J ends, which lost 5 bases and 2 bases, there was a span of 10 bases. Germline V CDR1 and CDR2: SGHDT, YYEEEE. The CDR3 DNA is TGTGCCAGCAGGGGTGCAGGGCAAGAGACCCAGTACTTC. It translates to CASRGAGQETQYF.

The genes are TRBV12-3 or TRBV12-4 and TRBJ2-1; unclear D gene. Trimming shortened V by 3 bases and J by 7 bases, and 4 bases separated the two germline ends. CDR3 size: 11 residues. The CDR3 DNA reads as TGTGCCAGCAGTTTCGCGAATGAGCAGTTCTTC. Translating it yields CASSFANEQFF.

V and J are TRBV19 and TRBJ2-3; possible D gene TRBD2, 6 bases. This CDR3 contains 14 residues. Between the trimmed V and J ends, which lost 3 bases and 6 bases, there was a span of 13 bases. Looked up from germline, CDR1 is LNHDA and CDR2 is SQIVND (reference sequence). CDR3 in DNA: TGTGCCAGTAGTATTTTCTCCGCGGGGGATACGCAGTATTTT. It specifies CASSIFSAGDTQYF.

This chain connects TRBV6-6 to TRBJ2-2; weak D call: TRBD1 (6 bases). Germline V gene sequence: CDR1 MNHNY, CDR2 SVGAGI (reference sequence). The CDR3 has 15 residues. Trimming took 5 bases from V and 4 from J, leaving 14 bases between them. The CDR3 region has the DNA TGTGCCAGCAGTCAAGCCCAGGGGAGCACCGGGGAGCTGTTTTTT. Translated, it gives CASSQAQGSTGELFF.

The gene calls are TRBV28 and TRBJ1-3; D not resolved. The V end lost 2 bases, the J end lost 0 bases, and 8 bases lay between the germline ends. The length of the CDR3 is 15 residues. CDR1 is MDHEN, CDR2 SYDVKM, per germline. CDR3 in amino acids: CASSLAGISGNTIYF. Written as DNA, the CDR3 is TGTGCCAGCAGTTTAGCGGGGATCTCTGGAAACACCATATATTTT.

This chain uses TRBV10-3 with TRBJ1-2; tentative D call: TRBD1 (5 bases). The CDR3 length is 14 residues. With 5 bases removed from V and 2 bases from J, the gap between germline ends came to 12 bases. CDR1 and CDR2 (germline): ENHRY, SYGVKD. CDR3 coding DNA: TGTGCCATCAGTCAGGGCAGAGCGAACTATGGCTACACCTTC. Translation: CAISQGRANYGYTF.

This clone has more than one count but fewer than ten. V is TRBV19 and J is TRBJ1-6; no reliable D call. Between the trimmed V and J ends, which lost 3 bases and 0 bases, there was a span of 9 bases. Germline CDR1 LNHDA, CDR2 SQIVND (reference sequence). The CDR3 spans 16 residues. The CDR3 nucleotides read TGTGCCAGTAGTATCCAACTAAGCTCCTATAATTCACCCCTCCACTTT. Translating gives CASSIQLSSYNSPLHF.

This clone came up once. The V gene is TRBV30, the J gene TRBJ1-6; D is unresolved. Between the trimmed V and J ends, which lost 5 bases and 9 bases, there was a span of 11 bases. The CDR3 contains 12 residues. Germline V lookup: CDR1 GTSNPN, CDR2 SVGIG (reference sequence). Here the CDR3 reads CAWGSAVSPLHF. CDR3 in DNA: TGTGCCTGGGGTTCAGCGGTTTCACCCCTCCACTTT.

The chain employs TRBV5-4 and TRBJ2-6, with 8 positions matching TRBD1. V gave up 3 bases and J gave up 2 bases; unmatched junction bases: 7. This CDR3 has 17 residues. Germline loops: CDR1 SGHNT, CDR2 YYREEE (reference sequence). CDR3 amino acids: CASSSGQGAPGANVLTF. The CDR3 DNA follows: TGTGCCAGCAGCTCCGGACAGGGCGCGCCTGGGGCCAACGTCCTGACTTTC.

This sequence joins TRBV6-6 and TRBJ1-2; D may be TRBD1 (6 bases). The V and J ends lost 0 bases and 4 bases respectively, with 15 bases between them. The CDR3 length is 16 residues. Looked up from germline, CDR1 is MNHNY and CDR2 is SVGAGI (reference sequence). CDR3 nucleotide sequence: TGTGCCAGCAGTTACTCGGGGGCGGACGAGATCTATGGCTACACCTTC. Translated, it gives CASSYSGADEIYGYTF.

J is TRBJ1-3 and V is TRBV5-1; a weak D match, TRBD1 (5 bases). The CDR3 length is 14 residues. CDR1 is SGHRS, CDR2 YFSETQ, per germline. V shed 4 bases and J shed 4 bases, with 12 bases lying between them. CDR3 coding DNA: TGCGCCAGCAGCGGCGGGACGGTAGGAAACACCATATATTTT. Translation gives CASSGGTVGNTIYF.

The chain combines TRBV3-1 (or the pseudogene TRBV3-2) with TRBJ2-2; 13 bases match TRBD2. J gave up 0 bases and V 4 bases, and 5 bases lay outside the gene matches. The CDR3 runs to 18 residues. Germline V gene sequence: CDR1 LGHDT, CDR2 YNNKEL (reference sequence). The CDR3 protein is CASSLGLAGASNTGELFF. The CDR3 coding sequence is TGTGCCAGCAGCCTCGGACTAGCGGGAGCATCGAACACCGGGGAGCTGTTTTTT.

The chain has TRBV18 and TRBJ1-2, with D unclear. The V and J ends lost 3 bases and 4 bases respectively, with 18 bases between them. Germline values: CDR1 KGHSH, CDR2 LQKENI. This CDR3 contains 16 residues. The CDR3 DNA sequence: TGTGCCAGCTCACCGCTAAGTAGAGGCACCGGCTATGGCTACACCTTC. It specifies CASSPLSRGTGYGYTF.

The chain employs TRBV19 and TRBJ1-5; 8 nucleotides agree with TRBD1. This CDR3 is 14 amino acids long. The junction had 5 bases not matched to a gene; V was cut back by 3 bases and J by 7 bases. The germline CDR1 and CDR2 sequences are LNHDA and SQIVND (reference sequence). The CDR3 DNA follows: TGTGCCAGTAGTATTGGACAGGGAAGGCAGCCCCAGCATTTT. This sequence encodes CASSIGQGRQPQHF.

This chain joins TRBV15 and TRBJ2-5; 12 nucleotides match TRBD2. CDR1 and CDR2 (germline): LNHNV, YYDKDF (reference sequence). With V trimmed by 4 bases and J by 5 bases, 8 bases remained unmatched. CDR3 length: 16 residues. The CDR3: CATSTRLAGVGETQYF. CDR3 nucleotide sequence: TGTGCCACCAGCACTAGACTAGCGGGAGTCGGGGAGACCCAGTACTTC. The full variable domain, completed using reference TRBV15 and TRBJ2-5, is DAMVIQNPRYQVTQFGKPVTLSCSQTLNHNVMYWYQQKSSQAPKLLFHYYDKDFNNEADTPDNFQSRRPNTSFCFLDIRSPGLGDTAMYLCATSTRLAGVGETQYFGPGTRLLVL.

The chain has TRBV18 and TRBJ1-3; D is undetermined. CDR1 is KGHSH and CDR2 is LQKENI in the germline V gene. CDR3 size: 19 residues. V was clipped by 3 bases and J by 0 bases, with 21 bases between them. CDR3 amino acids: CASSPTTEQWPTSGNTIYF. CDR3 DNA sequence: TGTGCCAGCTCACCTACAACGGAACAGTGGCCTACCTCTGGAAACACCATATATTTT. Together with reference TRBV18 and TRBJ1-3, the CDR3 gives the full variable domain: NAGVMQNPRHLVRRRGQEARLRCSPMKGHSHVYWYRQLPEEGLKFMVYLQKENIIDESGMPKERFSAEFPKEGPSILRIQQVVRGDSAAYFCASSPTTEQWPTSGNTIYFGEGSWLTVV.

In this sample, this clone turned up a few times. The chain links TRBV6-5 to TRBJ1-6; TRBD1 aligns across 11 bases. Germline CDR1 and CDR2: MNHEY and SVGAGI. The CDR3 has 15 residues. Trimming cost V 5 bases and J 8 bases; bases outside gene matches: 5. The CDR3 loop reads CASSTLGQGDSPLHF. The CDR3, as DNA: TGTGCCAGCAGTACCCTGGGACAGGGGGATTCACCCCTCCACTTT.

The rearrangement links TRBV19 to TRBJ2-2; weak D call: TRBD2 (6 bases). The ends were cut back, 5 bases at V and 5 bases at J, with 15 bases in the middle. Germline loops: CDR1 LNHDA, CDR2 SQIVND (reference sequence). CDR3 length equals 15 residues. CDR3 in amino acids: CASSWTARGTGELFF. Here the CDR3 DNA reads TGTGCCAGTAGTTGGACCGCTCGGGGGACCGGGGAGCTGTTTTTT.

The rearrangement joins TRBV19 to TRBJ2-1; 11 bases line up with TRBD2. CDR3 length: 16 residues. Germline-derived CDR1 and CDR2 are LNHDA and SQIVND (reference sequence). V shed 1 base and J 7 bases; nucleotides not matched to a gene: 6. CDR3 in amino acids: CASSIGLAGGTNEQFF. CDR3 in DNA: TGTGCCAGTAGTATAGGTCTAGCGGGGGGAACGAATGAGCAGTTCTTC.

This sequence joins TRBV13 and TRBJ2-5, with TRBD2 matching 8 bases. The V gene's germline CDR1 is PRHDT and CDR2 FYEKMQ (reference sequence). Trimming cost V 5 bases and J 3 bases; bases outside gene matches: 8. The CDR3 sequence is 15 residues long. In DNA form, the CDR3 reads TGTGCCAGCAGCACCCTAGCGGGTGGGGAAGAGACCCAGTACTTC. Translated, it gives CASSTLAGGEETQYF.

The chain combines TRBV28 with TRBJ1-2; tentative D call: TRBD1 (6 bases). There are 16 residues in the CDR3. Trimming stripped 2 bases from V and 6 bases from J, with 19 bases between. Germline CDR1 and CDR2: MDHEN and SYDVKM. The CDR3 DNA follows: TGTGCCAGCAGTTTACTTTTCCAGGGGCGAGTGAATGGCTACACCTTC. Its protein is CASSLLFQGRVNGYTF.